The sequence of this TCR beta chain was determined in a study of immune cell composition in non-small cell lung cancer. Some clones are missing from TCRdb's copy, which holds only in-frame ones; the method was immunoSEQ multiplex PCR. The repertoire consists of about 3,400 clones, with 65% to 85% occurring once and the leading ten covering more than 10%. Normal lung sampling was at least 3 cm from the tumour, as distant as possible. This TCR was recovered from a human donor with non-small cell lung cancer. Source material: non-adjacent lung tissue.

Here the CDR3 DNA reads TGTGCCATCAGCGGACAGGGTGATAACGGTGAAGCTTTCTTT. Translated, it gives CAISGQGDNGEAFF. The chain carries TRBV10-3 and TRBJ1-1, with TRBD1 matching 8 bases. Germline V gene sequence: CDR1 ENHRY, CDR2 SYGVKD. J lost 7 bases, V lost 6 bases, and 10 bases had no gene match. The length of the CDR3 is 14 residues.